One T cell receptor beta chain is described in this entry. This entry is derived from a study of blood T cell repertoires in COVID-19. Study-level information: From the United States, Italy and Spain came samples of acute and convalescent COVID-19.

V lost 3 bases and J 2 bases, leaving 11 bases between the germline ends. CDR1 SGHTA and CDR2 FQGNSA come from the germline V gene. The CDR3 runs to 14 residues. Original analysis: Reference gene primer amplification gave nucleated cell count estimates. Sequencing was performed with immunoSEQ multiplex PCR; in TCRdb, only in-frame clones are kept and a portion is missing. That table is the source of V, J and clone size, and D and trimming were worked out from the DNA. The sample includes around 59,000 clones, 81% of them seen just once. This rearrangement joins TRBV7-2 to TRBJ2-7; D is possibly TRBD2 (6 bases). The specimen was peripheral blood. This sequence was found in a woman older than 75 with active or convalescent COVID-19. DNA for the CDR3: TGTGCCAGCAGCTTCGGCGGGGCCCCCTACGAGCAGTACTTC. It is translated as CASSFGGAPYEQYF.